The clone carrying this T cell receptor beta chain was picked up many times. Antigen specificity is unknown. This entry is derived from a study of neurological immune-mediated disorders. Overall study results and limits: Multiple sclerosis patients had less TCR clonal expansion than even healthy controls, unlike HTLV-1-associated myelopathy.

Each CDR3 protein is one row after TCRdb ran MiXCR on the 5' RACE reads. The table lists 50,000 or so distinct CDR3 sequences, 3% to 4% of them singletons, with approximately 6.6% in the top ten. The length of the CDR3 is 15 residues. Germline CDR1 is SGDLS and CDR2 is YYNGEE. V was shortened by 0 bases and J by 5 bases, with 14 bases between the two germline ends. Input material: PBMCs. The source is an older woman with multiple sclerosis. The gene calls are TRBV9 and TRBJ2-5, with a possible D match to TRBD1 (5 bases). This chain's CDR3 is CASSVEARVDETQYF. Written as DNA, the CDR3 is TGTGCCAGCAGCGTAGAAGCCAGGGTTGACGAGACCCAGTACTTC.